These 3 T cell receptor beta chains share one sample of origin, sequenced in a study of blood T cell repertoires in COVID-19. Sequenced by immunoSEQ multiplex PCR; TCRdb stores in-frame clones only, minus some. The table includes around 260,000 clones, around 85% detected once. The sequencing input was peripheral blood. These receptors all come from a human donor with COVID-19, enrolled during active disease. The donor label of this sample is uncertain.

V usage is TRBV12-3 or TRBV12-4 and J usage is TRBJ2-3; D is unclear. V lost 7 bases, J lost 3 bases, and 5 bases lay in between. The CDR3 length is 11 residues. CDR3: CASTQTDTQYF. In DNA, the CDR3 is TGTGCCAGCACCCAGACAGATACGCAGTATTTT.

This clone was counted a single time. The chain carries TRBV11-2 and TRBJ2-7, with 7 bases that match TRBD2. The V gene's germline CDR1 is SGHAT and CDR2 FQNNGV. V trimming: 2 bases; J trimming: 4 bases; junction bases outside the gene matches: 8. This CDR3 is built from 15 residues. The DNA for the CDR3 is TGTGCCAGCAGCTTAAGATCCAGCGGGGTTTACGAGCAGTACTTC. It yields the protein CASSLRSSGVYEQYF.

As to this clone: In the same sample, other DNA sequences code for this CDR3. The genes are TRBV6-5 and TRBJ1-1; D call uncertain. This CDR3 contains 12 residues. Trimming left V 0 bases short and J 3 bases short, with 2 bases between. The germline V gene encodes CDR1 MNHEY and CDR2 SVGAGI. The CDR3 loop is CASSYSDTEAFF. CDR3 DNA sequence: TGTGCCAGCAGTTACTCCGACACTGAAGCTTTCTTT.